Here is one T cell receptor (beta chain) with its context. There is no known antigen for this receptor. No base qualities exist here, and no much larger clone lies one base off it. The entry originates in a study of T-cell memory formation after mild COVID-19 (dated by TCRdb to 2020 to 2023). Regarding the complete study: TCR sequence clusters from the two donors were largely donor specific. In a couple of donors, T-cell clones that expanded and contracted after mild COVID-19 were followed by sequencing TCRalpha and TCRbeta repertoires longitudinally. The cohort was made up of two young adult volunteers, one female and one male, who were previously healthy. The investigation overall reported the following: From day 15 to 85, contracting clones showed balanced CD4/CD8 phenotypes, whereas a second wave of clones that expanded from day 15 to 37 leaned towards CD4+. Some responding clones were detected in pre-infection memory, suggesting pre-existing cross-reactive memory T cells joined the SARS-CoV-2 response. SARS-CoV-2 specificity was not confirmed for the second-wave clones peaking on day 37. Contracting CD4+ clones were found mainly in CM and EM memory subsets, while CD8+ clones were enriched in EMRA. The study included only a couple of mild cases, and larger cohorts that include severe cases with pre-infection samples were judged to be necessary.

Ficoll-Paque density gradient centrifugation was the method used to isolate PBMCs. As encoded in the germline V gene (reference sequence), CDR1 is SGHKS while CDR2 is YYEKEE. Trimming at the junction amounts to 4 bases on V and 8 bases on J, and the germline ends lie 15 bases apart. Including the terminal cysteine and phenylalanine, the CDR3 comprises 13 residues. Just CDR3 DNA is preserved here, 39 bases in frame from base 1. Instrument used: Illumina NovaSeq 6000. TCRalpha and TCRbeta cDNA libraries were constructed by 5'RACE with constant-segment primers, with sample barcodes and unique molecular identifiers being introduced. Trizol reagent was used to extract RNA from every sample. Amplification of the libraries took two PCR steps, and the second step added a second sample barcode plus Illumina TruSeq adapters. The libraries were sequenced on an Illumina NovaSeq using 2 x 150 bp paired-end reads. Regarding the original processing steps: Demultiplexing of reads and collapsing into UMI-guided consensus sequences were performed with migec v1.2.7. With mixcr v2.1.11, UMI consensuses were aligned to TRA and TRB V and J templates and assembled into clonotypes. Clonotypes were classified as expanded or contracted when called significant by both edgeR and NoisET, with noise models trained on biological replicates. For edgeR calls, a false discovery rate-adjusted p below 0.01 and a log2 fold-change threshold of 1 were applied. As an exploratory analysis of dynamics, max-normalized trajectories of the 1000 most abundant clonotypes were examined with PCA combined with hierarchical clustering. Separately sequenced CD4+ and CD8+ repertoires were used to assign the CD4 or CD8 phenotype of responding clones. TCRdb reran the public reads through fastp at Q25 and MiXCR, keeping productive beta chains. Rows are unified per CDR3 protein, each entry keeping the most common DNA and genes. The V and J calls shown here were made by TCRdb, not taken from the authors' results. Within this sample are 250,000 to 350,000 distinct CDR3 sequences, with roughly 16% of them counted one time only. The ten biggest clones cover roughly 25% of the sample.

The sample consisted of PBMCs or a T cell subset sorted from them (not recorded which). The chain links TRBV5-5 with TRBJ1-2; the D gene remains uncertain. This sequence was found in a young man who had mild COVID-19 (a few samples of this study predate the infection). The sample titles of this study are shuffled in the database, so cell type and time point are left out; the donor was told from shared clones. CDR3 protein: CASSPNTDLGYTF. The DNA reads TGTGCCAGCAGCCCTAACACGGATCTGGGCTACACCTTC.